Below are 27 T cell receptor beta chains sequenced from a single sample in a study of blood T cells in healthy people across ages. Then a second PCR, running about 6 to 12 cycles, was carried out with a sample-barcoded 5' primer and a J-beta primer mix. TCRdb ran MiXCR on the 5' RACE reads and lists one entry per CDR3 protein. The table shows approximately 900,000 distinct CDR3 sequences, with 29% occurring only once. The same data also went into a second study, on T cells of mothers and their children.

Sequencing was done on a sample of blood. The receptors here all came from a woman in her forties in good health.

This clonotype was detected a few times. The chain recombines TRBV30 with TRBJ2-1; D uncertain. Germline V gene sequence: CDR1 GTSNPN, CDR2 SVGIG (reference sequence). Trimming pared 1 base from V and 6 bases from J, leaving 7 bases between. This CDR3 has 12 amino acids. The CDR3 sequence: CAWSGSVNEQFF. DNA of the CDR3: TGTGCCTGGAGTGGGAGCGTCAATGAGCAGTTCTTC.

V is TRBV27 and J is TRBJ2-7, with 9 positions matching TRBD1. Germline trimming cut 3 bases from V and 5 bases from J; bases unmatched to any gene: 8. Germline V gives CDR1 MNHEY, CDR2 SMNVEV (reference sequence). The length of the CDR3 is 15 residues. This chain's CDR3 is CASSFIQGALNEQYF. The CDR3 coding sequence is TGTGCCAGCAGTTTTATACAGGGGGCGCTCAACGAGCAGTACTTC.

The chain recombines TRBV7-2 with TRBJ2-7; the match to TRBD1 covers 9 bases. The CDR3 has 13 amino acids. Germline V gene lookup returns CDR1 SGHTA and CDR2 FQGNSA. V was clipped by 5 bases and J by 7 bases; unmatched bases: 6. Here the CDR3 reads CASSRGQGEEQYF. In nucleotides, the CDR3 is TGTGCCAGCAGCCGGGGACAGGGTGAAGAGCAGTACTTC.

This chain joins TRBV27 and TRBJ2-1; 9 bases line up with TRBD1. Trimming removed 8 bases from V and 5 bases from J; junction bases left unmatched: 7. The CDR3 is made up of 14 amino acids. Germline values: CDR1 MNHEY, CDR2 SMNVEV (reference sequence). The CDR3 bases are TGTGCCAGCGGACGCCGGGACAGGGACAATGAGCAGTTCTTC. It codes for CASGRRDRDNEQFF.

This clonotype was found many times. V usage is TRBV5-1 and J usage is TRBJ2-5, with 7 bases identical to TRBD2. Trimming removed 4 bases from V and 1 base from J; junction bases left unmatched: 4. Germline V CDR1 and CDR2: SGHRS, YFSETQ. CDR3 size: 14 residues. The DNA of the CDR3 is TGCGCCAGCAGCCCCCGGACTAGCCAAGAGACCCAGTACTTC. Translation gives CASSPRTSQETQYF.

This clonotype has more than one count but fewer than ten. The genes are TRBV27 and TRBJ1-1; D unresolved. The CDR3 has 13 residues. Germline CDR1 and CDR2: MNHEY and SMNVEV (reference sequence). With 7 bases removed from V and 0 bases from J, the gap between germline ends came to 9 bases. This CDR3 is CASNSRMNTEAFF. DNA of the CDR3: TGTGCCAGCAATTCCCGCATGAACACTGAAGCTTTCTTT.

At least ten counts were recorded for this clonotype. The genes are TRBV28 and TRBJ1-1; D unresolved. The CDR3 has 15 amino acids. The V and J ends lost 2 bases and 5 bases respectively, with 15 bases between them. CDR1 and CDR2 from the germline V gene are MDHEN and SYDVKM. The CDR3 here is CASSLKLGRRTEAFF. The CDR3 DNA sequence: TGTGCCAGCAGTTTAAAACTGGGTAGGAGAACTGAAGCTTTCTTT.

There are a few counts of this clonotype. The rearrangement uses TRBV12-3 or TRBV12-4 and TRBJ1-5; D ambiguous. CDR3 length equals 16 residues. The germline V and J ends were trimmed by 2 bases and 0 bases, with 11 bases remaining between them. This chain's CDR3 is CASSLSRTISNQPQHF. CDR3 sequence (DNA): TGTGCCAGCAGTTTATCCCGGACGATTAGCAATCAGCCCCAGCATTTT.

To note about this clonotype: An end of the junction differs from the germline gene, which may be a read error. The chain employs TRBV18 and TRBJ2-5, with TRBD1 matching 7 bases. CDR1 is KGHSH, CDR2 LQKENI, per germline. There are 15 residues in the CDR3. CDR3 coding DNA: TGTGTCAGCTCCCCACAGGGGTATATGATGGAGACCCAGTACTTC. Its protein product is CVSSPQGYMMETQYF.

This clonotype was observed a few times. The V call is TRBV10-3, the J call TRBJ1-1, with D hard to call. Trimming took 3 bases from V and 6 from J, leaving 11 bases between them. The CDR3 runs to 13 residues. From germline, CDR1 is ENHRY and CDR2 SYGVKD. The CDR3 loop is CAISDWNSAEAFF. The CDR3, as DNA: TGTGCCATCAGTGATTGGAATTCGGCTGAAGCTTTCTTT.

This rearrangement joins TRBV6-5 to TRBJ1-1; D unresolved. This CDR3 comprises 13 residues. Trimming cost V 5 bases and J 2 bases, with 9 bases left between them. Germline V CDR1 and CDR2: MNHEY, SVGAGI. DNA for the CDR3: TGTGCCAGCAGTCCTTACACTAACACTGAAGCTTTCTTT. As protein: CASSPYTNTEAFF.

The gene calls are TRBV29-1 and TRBJ1-1; D might be TRBD1 (6 bases). V lost 6 bases to trimming and J lost 1 base, with 9 bases between them. CDR3 length equals 12 residues. The V gene's germline CDR1 is SQVTM and CDR2 ANQGSEA. The chain's CDR3 is CSVEGENTEAFF. As DNA, the CDR3 is TGCAGCGTGGAGGGGGAGAACACTGAAGCTTTCTTT.

CDR3 DNA sequence: TGTGCCAGCAGCTACCTCGACAGGGGCGGAGGCTACACCTTC. It translates to CASSYLDRGGGYTF. The gene calls are TRBV5-6 and TRBJ1-2; TRBD1 aligns across 8 bases. The CDR3 totals 14 residues. CDR1 is SGHDT and CDR2 is YYEEEE in the germline V gene. The trim removed 3 bases at V and 8 bases at J, leaving 9 bases unmatched.

This clonotype turned up a few times. This chain connects TRBV9 to TRBJ1-4; D unresolved. CDR3 size: 17 residues. Between the trimmed V and J ends, which lost 2 bases and 6 bases, there was a span of 20 bases. Looked up from germline, CDR1 is SGDLS and CDR2 is YYNGEE. The CDR3 DNA follows: TGTGCCAGCAGCGTGAGCTACCTTAGAGGATCAGATGAAAAACTGTTTTTT. Amino acids: CASSVSYLRGSDEKLFF.

This clonotype was found many times. This sequence joins TRBV7-2 and TRBJ2-1; D is unclear. Trimming took 5 bases from V and 3 from J, leaving 17 bases between them. This CDR3 contains 16 residues. The V gene's germline CDR1 is SGHTA and CDR2 FQGNSA. The CDR3 nucleotides read TGTGCCAGCAGCCTATCTGGGTCCGGATACTACAATGAGCAGTTCTTC. As protein: CASSLSGSGYYNEQFF.

This clonotype was detected many times. The rearrangement links TRBV29-1 to TRBJ1-5; D gene ambiguous. V lost 0 bases and J lost 4, with 4 bases in between. This CDR3 contains 12 residues. The germline CDR1 and CDR2 sequences are SQVTM and ANQGSEA. The CDR3 region has the DNA TGCAGCGTTGAAGACGGGAATCAGCCCCAGCATTTT. It encodes CSVEDGNQPQHF. Variable domain in full (rest from reference TRBV29-1 and TRBJ1-5): SAVISQKPSRDICQRGTSLTIQCQVDSQVTMMFWYRQQPGQSLTLIATANQGSEATYESGFVIDKFPISRPNLTFSTLTVSNMSPEDSSIYLCSVEDGNQPQHFGDGTRLSIL.

This clonotype has a handful of counts. V and J are TRBV12-3 or TRBV12-4 and TRBJ2-1; 9 nucleotides match TRBD1. V shed 6 bases, J shed 9 bases, and the junction held 9 bases outside the gene matches. This CDR3 has 14 residues. The CDR3 sequence is CASSTGTGRGEQFF. The DNA for the CDR3 is TGTGCCAGCAGCACCGGGACAGGGAGGGGTGAGCAGTTCTTC.

In its sample, this clonotype was seen a few times. The chain combines TRBV7-8 with TRBJ2-5; no reliable D call. The CDR3 is made up of 14 amino acids. Trimming left V 5 bases short and J 2 bases short, with 12 bases between. CDR1 and CDR2 from the germline V gene are SGHVS and FQNEAQ. This CDR3 reads CASSISSSQETQYF. DNA for the CDR3: TGTGCCAGCAGCATATCTTCCAGTCAAGAGACCCAGTACTTC.

This clonotype turned up a few times. A single base separates this from a much larger clone, so it may be a read error. The CDR3 reads CTSRVQATSYEQYF. Written as DNA, the CDR3 is TGCACCAGCAGGGTACAGGCCACCTCCTACGAGCAGTACTTC. The chain uses TRBV5-1 and TRBJ2-7, with TRBD1 as a possible D gene (5 bases). The CDR3 extends over 14 amino acids. Germline V gene lookup returns CDR1 SGHRS and CDR2 YFSETQ.

This clonotype was found many times. The chain is built from TRBV7-9 and TRBJ2-5, with TRBD2 matching over 7 bases. CDR1 is SEHNR, CDR2 FQNEAQ, per germline (reference sequence). J was trimmed by 2 bases and V by 6 bases; bases with no gene match: 9. The CDR3 spans 15 residues. DNA of the CDR3: TGTGCCAGCAGTTTGGGGGGGGAGAGACAAGAGACCCAGTACTTC. It specifies CASSLGGERQETQYF.

This sequence joins TRBV20-1 and TRBJ1-1, with D uncertain. The CDR3 extends over 13 amino acids. Per the germline V gene, CDR1 is DFQATT and CDR2 is SNEGSKA (reference sequence). Trimming removed 6 bases from V and 2 bases from J, with 13 bases in between. The CDR3 loop is CSARRGDNTEAFF. The CDR3 coding sequence is TGCAGTGCCCGTCGCGGGGATAACACTGAAGCTTTCTTT.

This clonotype appeared a few times. The rearrangement uses TRBV7-8 and TRBJ2-2; perhaps TRBD1 as D (5 bases). Germline V CDR1 and CDR2: SGHVS, FQNEAQ. The CDR3 loop spans 14 amino acids. V was shortened by 5 bases and J by 10 bases, with 17 bases between the two germline ends. The CDR3 loop is CASSHLGRPVELFF. The CDR3 region has the DNA TGTGCCAGCAGCCACTTGGGGCGTCCGGTGGAGCTGTTTTTT.

This clonotype was observed many times. The rearrangement uses TRBV9 and TRBJ1-2; D gene ambiguous. The V end was cut by 3 bases, the J end by 7 bases, with 10 bases between. Germline lookup yields CDR1 SGDLS and CDR2 YYNGEE. This CDR3 contains 12 residues. The DNA for the CDR3 is TGTGCCAGCAGCGCCTCAGGCGCTGGCTACACCTTC. Translation gives CASSASGAGYTF.

The sample holds many counts of this clonotype. The genes are TRBV24-1 and TRBJ2-6, with 12 bases matching TRBD1. Germline V CDR1 and CDR2: KGHDR, SFDVKD. The J segment lost 0 bases and the V segment lost 5 bases, leaving 16 bases of the junction unmatched. CDR3 length: 22 amino acids. CDR3 DNA: TGTGCCACCAGTGGCGTACCGGGACAGGGGGCCTCGAAGAGCTCTGGGGCCAACGTCCTGACTTTC. Translating it yields CATSGVPGQGASKSSGANVLTF.

This sequence joins TRBV6-1 and TRBJ2-1, with 9 nucleotides matching TRBD1. The CDR3 length is 16 residues. Germline CDR1 MNHNS, CDR2 SASEGT. Trimming removed 7 bases from V and 4 bases from J; junction bases left unmatched: 11. The CDR3 protein is CASIRSRDRAYNEQFF. CDR3 bases: TGTGCCAGCATTCGAAGCCGGGACAGGGCATACAATGAGCAGTTCTTC.

A word on this clonotype: A clone one base away is much larger, so this may be a read error. J is TRBJ2-5 and V is TRBV9; a possible D gene is TRBD2 (5 bases). The CDR3 totals 13 residues. Germline CDR1 reads SGDLS; CDR2 reads YYNGEE. Trimming took off 2 bases at V and 6 bases at J, with 11 bases between the two ends. CDR3 bases: TGTGCCAGCAGCGTCGGGGAGACGAAGACCCAGTACTTC. Residues: CASSVGETKTQYF.

This clonotype was observed at least ten times. The V gene is TRBV7-9, the J gene TRBJ2-3, with D perhaps TRBD2 (6 bases). The CDR3 consists of 15 residues. Trimming cost V 8 bases and J 0 bases, with 15 bases left between them. Germline V gene sequence: CDR1 SEHNR, CDR2 FQNEAQ (reference sequence). The CDR3 protein is CASQRGVFSTDTQYF. The DNA of the CDR3 is TGTGCCAGCCAACGCGGGGTCTTTAGCACAGATACGCAGTATTTT.